One and the same sample provided the 32 T cell receptor beta chains below, sequenced in a study of T cell repertoires in cytomegalovirus infection. TCRdb fed the reads into MiXCR, producing one record per CDR3 protein. The sample lists 400,000 to 550,000 distinct CDR3 sequences, about 11% occurring once. Input material: PBMCs. The receptors originated from a human donor in good health (CMV status not recorded). Some clones in this sample may be carry-over from other donors' samples.

The chain employs TRBV5-1 and TRBJ2-2; 10 positions match TRBD1. Germline CDR1 and CDR2: SGHRS and YFSETQ. CDR3 length: 17 amino acids. Trimming removed 3 bases from V and 1 base from J; junction bases left unmatched: 6. CDR3 sequence: CASSWEGQGMNTGELFF. DNA for the CDR3: TGCGCCAGCAGCTGGGAGGGACAGGGGATGAACACCGGGGAGCTGTTTTTT.

This clonotype was detected many times. This chain links TRBV14 with TRBJ1-6; 7 bases are a match to TRBD1. This CDR3 region has 15 residues. CDR1 is SGHDN and CDR2 is FVKESK in the germline V gene. V shed 0 bases and J 8 bases; nucleotides not matched to a gene: 4. The CDR3 sequence is CASSQDGQGDSPLHF. The DNA for the CDR3 is TGTGCCAGCAGCCAAGATGGCCAGGGGGATTCACCCCTCCACTTT.

This clonotype was seen a few times. This rearrangement joins TRBV3-1 to TRBJ2-7, with D uncertain. The CDR3 contains 15 residues. Germline V CDR1 and CDR2: LGHDT, YNNKEL (reference sequence). Trimming removed 5 bases at V and 0 bases at J, with 14 bases between. The CDR3 region is CASSDGAASSYEQYF. CDR3 coding DNA: TGTGCCAGCAGCGACGGCGCGGCGAGCTCCTACGAGCAGTACTTC.

This clonotype was detected many times. This chain uses TRBV5-6 with TRBJ1-5; 7 positions agree with TRBD1. The CDR3 contains 15 residues. Germline lookup yields CDR1 SGHDT and CDR2 YYEEEE. The V and J ends lost 0 bases and 6 bases, in that order; junction bases with no gene match: 6. This chain's CDR3 is CASSLERQGSQPQHF. In nucleotides, the CDR3 is TGTGCCAGCAGCTTGGAAAGACAGGGATCTCAGCCCCAGCATTTT.

This clonotype came up many times. The chain uses TRBV7-2 and TRBJ2-7, with 11 bases aligning to TRBD2. CDR3 length: 17 amino acids. Per the germline V gene, CDR1 is SGHTA and CDR2 is FQGNSA. The ends lost 5 bases at V and 6 bases at J; junction bases unmatched: 15. CDR3 DNA: TGTGCCAGCAGCCAGACTAGCGGGATCTATGCCCCCTCCGAGCAGTACTTC. Residues: CASSQTSGIYAPSEQYF.

In this sample, this clonotype turned up a few times. The V and J genes are TRBV20-1 and TRBJ2-5; a possible D gene is TRBD2 (5 bases). Germline lookup yields CDR1 DFQATT and CDR2 SNEGSKA (reference sequence). V was cut by 2 bases and J by 5 bases, with 12 bases left in between. The CDR3 is 13 amino acids. The CDR3: CSARSGDGETQYF. CDR3 sequence (DNA): TGCAGTGCTAGATCCGGGGATGGGGAGACCCAGTACTTC.

This clonotype came up many times. This chain connects TRBV18 to TRBJ1-2; the D gene is possibly TRBD1 (5 bases). The V gene's germline CDR1 is KGHSH and CDR2 LQKENI. The CDR3 consists of 14 residues. The V end lost 8 bases, the J end lost 2 bases, and 15 bases lay between the germline ends. This chain's CDR3 is CASSPPGRNYGYTF. CDR3 nucleotides: TGTGCCAGCAGTCCACCGGGACGAAACTATGGCTACACCTTC.

This clonotype was seen repeatedly, ten times or more. The chain uses TRBV7-9 and TRBJ1-3; D call uncertain. The CDR3 runs to 13 residues. Germline V lookup: CDR1 SEHNR, CDR2 FQNEAQ (reference sequence). V gave up 3 bases and J gave up 4 bases, with 7 bases separating them. CDR3 loop: CASSLDSGNTIYF. The DNA for the CDR3 is TGTGCCAGCAGCTTGGATTCGGGAAACACCATATATTTT.

This clonotype was seen just once. A much larger clonotype is one base distant, so this may be a read error. This chain uses TRBV11-2 with TRBJ1-1; D may be TRBD1 (6 bases). CDR3 length equals 12 residues. V shed 3 bases and J shed 13 bases, with 15 bases lying between them. In germline, CDR1 is SGHAT, CDR2 FQNNGV. The CDR3 loop reads CASSFLEGGVFF. The DNA of the CDR3 is TGTGCCAGCAGCTTTTTAGAGGGGGGAGTTTTCTTT. Based on the CDR3 plus reference TRBV11-2 and TRBJ1-1, the full variable domain is EAGVAQSPRYKIIEKRQSVAFWCNPISGHATLYWYQQILGQGPKLLIQFQNNGVVDDSQLPKDRFSAERLKGVDSTLKIQPAKLEDSAVYLCASSFLEGGVFFGQGTRLTVV.

The chain employs TRBV2 and TRBJ2-1, with D possibly being TRBD2 (5 bases). The CDR3 length is 11 residues. CDR1 and CDR2 from the germline V gene are SNHLY and FYNNEI. Trimming stripped 6 bases from V and 12 bases from J, with 12 bases between. The CDR3 is CASSGVGAQFF. The CDR3 nucleotides are TGTGCCAGCAGCGGGGTTGGAGCGCAGTTCTTC.

This clonotype has only a few counts. This chain links TRBV11-2 with TRBJ2-1, with 12 bases matching TRBD2. J was trimmed by 7 bases and V by 6 bases; bases with no gene match: 10. The CDR3 totals 16 residues. The germline V gene has CDR1 SGHAT and CDR2 FQNNGV. CDR3 bases: TGTGCCAGCAGACAACCCCTAGCGGGGGGGTTTAATGAGCAGTTCTTC. Residues: CASRQPLAGGFNEQFF.

This clonotype was seen at least ten times. The chain combines TRBV30 with TRBJ2-3; weak D call: TRBD2 (5 bases). The CDR3 extends over 13 amino acids. Trimming pared 7 bases from V and 5 bases from J, leaving 16 bases between. CDR1 GTSNPN and CDR2 SVGIG come from the germline V gene (reference sequence). CDR3 in DNA: TGTGCCTCAAGCGGCCAGCGGAGAGATACGCAGTATTTT. It encodes CASSGQRRDTQYF.

This clonotype was recorded many times. The rearrangement links TRBV12-3 or TRBV12-4 to TRBJ1-1; D is uncertain. The CDR3 has 11 residues. The ends were cut back, 7 bases at V and 7 bases at J, with 10 bases in the middle. The chain's CDR3 is CASTDIHEAFF. The CDR3 DNA reads as TGTGCCAGCACCGATATACATGAAGCTTTCTTT.

This clonotype has just a few counts. V gene TRBV10-3 combines with J gene TRBJ2-7; possibly TRBD2 for D (6 bases). Deletions cut 10 bases from V and 2 bases from J, with 12 bases between. The CDR3 has 12 amino acids. Germline V CDR1 and CDR2: ENHRY, SYGVKD. This chain's CDR3 is CATQGGPYEQYF. The CDR3 nucleotides read TGTGCCACCCAGGGAGGTCCCTACGAGCAGTACTTC.

In its sample, this clonotype was seen a few times. V gene TRBV5-1 combines with J gene TRBJ2-1; perhaps D is TRBD1 or TRBD2 (5 bases each). Looked up from germline, CDR1 is SGHRS and CDR2 is YFSETQ. The CDR3 sequence is 14 residues long. V gave up 2 bases and J gave up 9 bases, with 15 bases separating them. The CDR3 DNA follows: TGCGCCAGCAGCTTTGGGTCCCCGAGGGGTGAGCAGTTCTTC. This gives the protein CASSFGSPRGEQFF.

Points on this clonotype: The junction and the germline gene differ at one end; a read error may be behind it. This chain's CDR3 is CAGSFTPGTSYHEQYF. As DNA, the CDR3 is TGTGCCGGCAGCTTTACCCCCGGGACATCCTACCACGAGCAGTACTTC. The chain links TRBV11-2 to TRBJ2-7, with D maybe TRBD1 (6 bases). Germline CDR1 is SGHAT and CDR2 is FQNNGV. This CDR3 has 16 residues.

This clonotype was counted many times. The chain recombines TRBV7-8 with TRBJ2-7; maybe TRBD1 (6 bases). The CDR3 covers 12 residues. CDR1 is SGHVS, CDR2 FQNEAQ, per germline. The V end was cut by 4 bases, the J end by 6 bases, with 10 bases between. This CDR3 is CASSSSRGEQYF. The CDR3 bases are TGTGCCAGCAGCTCCTCCAGGGGCGAGCAGTACTTC.

This clonotype has a handful of counts. The gene calls are TRBV5-6 and TRBJ2-2; D possibly uses TRBD1 or TRBD2 (6 bases each). Trimming stripped 7 bases from V and 4 bases from J, with 14 bases between. CDR1 is SGHDT, CDR2 YYEEEE, per germline. The CDR3 is 14 residues long. In DNA form, the CDR3 reads TGTGCCAGCGACTTAGGGGGGTTCACCGGGGAGCTGTTTTTT. Protein: CASDLGGFTGELFF.

This clonotype was counted at least ten times. This chain joins TRBV19 and TRBJ2-3; tentative D call: TRBD1 (6 bases). The CDR3 runs to 16 residues. CDR1 is LNHDA and CDR2 is SQIVND in the germline V gene (reference sequence). V lost 1 base and J lost 0, with 11 bases in between. In DNA, the CDR3 is TGTGCCAGTAGTATAGTTGGACAGTGGAGCACAGATACGCAGTATTTT. Amino acids: CASSIVGQWSTDTQYF. Using reference TRBV19 and TRBJ2-3 for the parts outside the CDR3, the full variable domain is DGGITQSPKYLFRKEGQNVTLSCEQNLNHDAMYWYRQDPGQGLRLIYYSQIVNDFQKGDIAEGYSVSREKKESFPLTVTSAQKNPTAFYLCASSIVGQWSTDTQYFGPGTRLTVL.

This clonotype occurred a few times. The chain carries TRBV5-4 and TRBJ2-2; 7 bases agree with TRBD2. There are 15 residues in the CDR3. Trimming at V came to 4 bases and at J to 2 bases, leaving 5 bases not matched to a gene. CDR1 and CDR2 (germline): SGHNT, YYREEE (reference sequence). CDR3 region: CASSQGLVNTGELFF. CDR3 nucleotides: TGTGCCAGCAGCCAAGGACTAGTTAACACCGGGGAGCTGTTTTTT. The full variable domain, completed using reference TRBV5-4 and TRBJ2-2, is ETGVTQSPTHLIKTRGQQVTLRCSSQSGHNTVSWYQQALGQGPQFIFQYYREEENGRGNFPPRFSGLQFPNYSSELNVNALELDDSALYLCASSQGLVNTGELFFGEGSRLTVL.

The rearrangement uses TRBV20-1 and TRBJ2-1; D tentatively reads TRBD1 or TRBD2 (5 bases each). Between the trimmed V and J ends, which lost 6 bases and 5 bases, there was a span of 14 bases. This CDR3 comprises 13 residues. The germline V gene encodes CDR1 DFQATT and CDR2 SNEGSKA (reference sequence). CDR3 DNA sequence: TGCAGTGCAGAGGGGCAGGAGGACAATGAGCAGTTCTTC. Its protein product is CSAEGQEDNEQFF.

A few counts support this clonotype. The chain is built from TRBV30 and TRBJ1-3, with D uncertain. The V and J ends lost 1 base and 0 bases respectively, with 7 bases between them. The CDR3 runs to 14 residues. The germline gives CDR1 GTSNPN, CDR2 SVGIG (reference sequence). This CDR3 is CAWSEGISGNTIYF. DNA of the CDR3: TGTGCCTGGAGTGAAGGAATCTCTGGAAACACCATATATTTT.

This clonotype was found many times. The chain couples TRBV12-3 or TRBV12-4 to TRBJ2-7, with D uncertain. The CDR3 runs 14 residues. Trimming removed 2 bases from V and 0 bases from J, with 8 bases in between. The CDR3 is CASSLRYSSYEQYF. Written as DNA, the CDR3 is TGTGCCAGCAGTTTACGGTACTCCTCCTACGAGCAGTACTTC.

This clonotype was counted ten times or more. This CDR3 is CSASDRLRGTGELFF. CDR3 sequence (DNA): TGCAGTGCTAGCGATCGGTTGAGAGGCACCGGGGAGCTGTTTTTT. The chain joins TRBV20-1 to TRBJ2-2; D call uncertain. Germline lookup yields CDR1 DFQATT and CDR2 SNEGSKA (reference sequence). The CDR3 is made up of 15 amino acids. Trimming pared 3 bases from V and 4 bases from J, leaving 15 bases between.

Many counts were recorded for this clonotype. The V call is TRBV19, the J call TRBJ2-2, with D hard to call. CDR1 LNHDA and CDR2 SQIVND come from the germline V gene (reference sequence). Trimming removed 0 bases from V and 3 bases from J, with 14 bases in between. The CDR3 loop spans 17 amino acids. For the CDR3, the DNA is TGTGCCAGTAGTATAGATCGCCCTAGTAGGTACACCGGGGAGCTGTTTTTT. Amino acids: CASSIDRPSRYTGELFF.

The CDR3 coding sequence is TGTGCCAGCAGTTCCATCGTACAGGGGCCCGGTCGGCTAGCGGGAGGTATATCAGCCTACGAGCAGTACTTC. Protein sequence: CASSSIVQGPGRLAGGISAYEQYF. The chain joins TRBV28 to TRBJ2-7; TRBD2 matches 11 bases. In germline, CDR1 is MDHEN, CDR2 SYDVKM. Trimming took 4 bases from V and 2 from J; bases not matched to a gene: 31. CDR3 length equals 24 residues.

J is TRBJ2-1 and V is TRBV20-1, with TRBD2 matching over 13 bases. The CDR3 runs to 17 residues. The junction had 11 bases not matched to a gene; V was cut back by 1 base and J by 8 bases. The germline gives CDR1 DFQATT, CDR2 SNEGSKA (reference sequence). CDR3 loop: CSARGSRGLAGVHEQFF. In nucleotides, the CDR3 is TGCAGTGCTAGAGGCTCCCGAGGACTAGCGGGAGTCCATGAGCAGTTCTTC.

Notes on this clonotype: One base away lies a much larger clone, so this may be a sequencing read error. The genes are TRBV10-3 and TRBJ2-7; D not certain. CDR1 is ENHRY and CDR2 is SYGVKD in the germline V gene. The CDR3 length is 13 residues. V was shortened by 11 bases and J by 5 bases, with 19 bases between the two germline ends. CDR3 nucleotide sequence: TGTGCCTCCTTTTCGGACGCTCTTCACGAGCAGTACTTC. Translating it yields CASFSDALHEQYF.

This clonotype was counted a few times. This chain connects TRBV3-1 to TRBJ1-1; TRBD1 agrees at 9 bases. Germline-derived CDR1 and CDR2 are LGHDT and YNNKEL (reference sequence). This CDR3 is 14 amino acids long. The ends lost 1 base at V and 4 bases at J; junction bases unmatched: 1. CDR3 sequence reads: CASSQATGGTEAFF. CDR3 nucleotide sequence: TGTGCCAGCAGCCAAGCGACAGGGGGCACTGAAGCTTTCTTT.

Many counts were recorded for this clonotype. This chain uses TRBV7-9 with TRBJ2-1; 9 bases align to TRBD1. CDR1 SEHNR and CDR2 FQNEAQ come from the germline V gene (reference sequence). The CDR3 spans 17 residues. V lost 1 base, J lost 4 bases, and 8 bases stayed unmatched. In DNA, the CDR3 is TGTGCCAGCAGCTTAGGAGGGACAGGGCGGAGGTACAATGAGCAGTTCTTC. Translated: CASSLGGTGRRYNEQFF.

Ten or more counts support this clonotype. The chain uses TRBV28 and TRBJ1-2, with 8 bases identical to TRBD1. The CDR3 totals 16 residues. Germline V CDR1 and CDR2: MDHEN, SYDVKM. With V trimmed by 4 bases and J by 4 bases, 11 bases remained unmatched. The CDR3 DNA reads as TGTGCCAGCAGTTCCGGCAGGGGGCAGGTCGGCTATGGCTACACCTTC. Amino acids: CASSSGRGQVGYGYTF.

In this sample, this clonotype turned up many times. The chain links TRBV4-1 to TRBJ2-7; 7 bases match TRBD1. J was trimmed by 2 bases and V by 1 base; bases with no gene match: 14. Germline loops: CDR1 MGHRA, CDR2 YSYEKL. This CDR3 is built from 18 residues. The CDR3 reads CASSQGVVGTADTYEQYF. CDR3 nucleotides: TGCGCCAGCAGCCAAGGGGTTGTAGGGACAGCGGATACCTACGAGCAGTACTTC.